One and the same sample provided the 19 T cell receptor beta chains below, sequenced in a study of cytomegalovirus exposure and HLA in healthy donors. The PCR used 60 Vbeta and 13 Jbeta primers. The repertoire was sequenced with immunoSEQ multiplex PCR; TCRdb's copy has only in-frame clones and lacks some. In the table there are about 170,000 clones, less than 80% of which are singletons. The material sequenced was PBMCs. The receptors stem from a female donor in good health and CMV-seronegative.

The chain joins TRBV6-5 to TRBJ2-7; 7 nucleotides match TRBD1. The V segment lost 4 bases and the J segment 3 bases; nucleotides outside the gene matches: 6. The CDR3 consists of 14 residues. CDR1 MNHEY and CDR2 SVGAGI come from the germline V gene. The CDR3 DNA sequence: TGTGCCAGCAGTTCCCCGAGGGGGCGCTACGAGCAGTACTTC. It codes for CASSSPRGRYEQYF.

The chain recombines TRBV6-1 with TRBJ1-2; D is perhaps TRBD1 (5 bases). The CDR3 is made up of 15 amino acids. CDR1 and CDR2 from the germline V gene are MNHNS and SASEGT. Trimming removed 6 bases at V and 7 bases at J, with 21 bases between. The CDR3 sequence: CASRVYGGEASGYTF. The CDR3 DNA is TGTGCCAGCAGGGTCTACGGGGGAGAGGCGAGTGGCTACACCTTC.

This chain joins TRBV30 and TRBJ1-1; 7 bases line up with TRBD1. The CDR3 is made up of 14 amino acids. V dropped 3 bases and J dropped 3; count of bases not matched to a gene: 7. In germline, CDR1 is GTSNPN, CDR2 SVGIG (reference sequence). CDR3 coding DNA: TGTGCCTGGAGGGTATATGACAGGGACACTGAAGCTTTCTTT. Its protein is CAWRVYDRDTEAFF.

The gene calls are TRBV28 and TRBJ2-6; TRBD2 aligns across 7 bases. The CDR3 spans 15 residues. Unmatched junction bases numbered 2, after V lost 6 bases and J lost 0 bases. Germline V gene data show CDR1 as MDHEN and CDR2 as SYDVKM. The CDR3, as DNA: TGTGCCAGCAGCTCTAGCGGCTCTGGGGCCAACGTCCTGACTTTC. It encodes CASSSSGSGANVLTF.

This chain joins TRBV7-9 and TRBJ2-3; TRBD2 matches at 8 bases. The CDR3 spans 16 residues. Germline V lookup: CDR1 SEHNR, CDR2 FQNEAQ (reference sequence). With 2 bases clipped from V and 1 base from J, the junction kept 5 bases outside the gene matches. Here the CDR3 DNA reads TGTGCCAGCAGCTTAACTAGCGGAGGGGGCACAGATACGCAGTATTTT. Amino acid sequence: CASSLTSGGGTDTQYF.

Only one count was recorded for this clone. The CDR3 DNA sequence: TGTGCCAGCAGCCTGGGCCCCATCAGTAACTATGGCTACACCTTC. Translation gives CASSLGPISNYGYTF. The chain employs TRBV12-1 and TRBJ1-2; the table's D call, TRBD1, was not checked against the DNA. TRBV12-1 is a documented pseudogene. This CDR3 has 15 amino acids.

The V call is TRBV30, the J call TRBJ2-5, with 9 bases aligning to TRBD1. The end of the DNA is better explained by TRBJ2-7, so the J call may be wrong. The CDR3 covers 12 residues. Looked up from germline, CDR1 is GTSNPN and CDR2 is SVGIG (reference sequence). Here the CDR3 DNA reads TGTGCCTCTGACAGGGGGACCTACGAGCAGTACTTC. Amino acids: CASDRGTYEQYF.

The chain links TRBV25-1 to TRBJ1-1, with 11 positions matching TRBD1. The CDR3 covers 14 residues. CDR1 and CDR2 (germline): MGHDK, SYGVNS. The J segment lost 4 bases and the V segment lost 6 bases, leaving 4 bases of the junction unmatched. The CDR3 DNA is TGTGCCAGCAGGGGACAGGGGGGGGTCACTGAAGCTTTCTTT. This encodes CASRGQGGVTEAFF.

The CDR3 nucleotides are TGCGCCAGCAGCTTGGTTGCGGGGGGCCCCAATGAGCAGTTCTTC. This translates into CASSLVAGGPNEQFF. The genes are TRBV5-1 and TRBJ2-1; the match to TRBD2 covers 8 bases. Germline CDR1 is SGHRS and CDR2 is YFSETQ. CDR3 length: 15 amino acids. V gave up 0 bases and J gave up 6 bases; unmatched junction bases: 5.

The V call is TRBV28, the J call TRBJ1-1; 8 bases align to TRBD1. Per germline, CDR1 MDHEN and CDR2 SYDVKM. J lost 10 bases, V lost 4 bases, and 14 bases had no gene match. This CDR3 comprises 15 residues. CDR3 DNA: TGTGCCAGCAGTTCACCGGGACAGGAGGCTGGAGGAGCTTTCTTT. Translating gives CASSSPGQEAGGAFF.

Concerning this clone itself: The same CDR3 can be traced to other DNA sequences in this sample. This chain links TRBV7-2 with TRBJ2-1; a weak D match, TRBD2 (5 bases). The CDR3 runs to 15 residues. Germline CDR1 reads SGHTA; CDR2 reads FQGNSA. V was clipped by 2 bases and J by 2 bases, with 10 bases between them. CDR3 in DNA: TGTGCCAGCAGCTTATCCTCCGGGGCCTACAATGAGCAGTTCTTC. This gives the protein CASSLSSGAYNEQFF.

The chain uses TRBV2 and TRBJ1-3, with 8 bases fitting TRBD1. Trimming removed 1 base from V and 2 bases from J; junction bases left unmatched: 4. The CDR3 loop spans 16 amino acids. Germline CDR1 SNHLY, CDR2 FYNNEI. The CDR3 nucleotides are TGTGCCAGCAGTGAAGAGCTCAGGGGGCCTGGAAACACCATATATTTT. Protein: CASSEELRGPGNTIYF.

The V gene is TRBV7-2, the J gene TRBJ2-3; the match to TRBD2 covers 7 bases. The CDR3 has 14 amino acids. Germline loops: CDR1 SGHTA, CDR2 FQGNSA. Germline trimming cut 3 bases from V and 5 bases from J; bases unmatched to any gene: 5. CDR3 loop: CASSFSSGGDTQYF. DNA for the CDR3: TGTGCCAGCAGCTTCTCTTCGGGGGGAGATACGCAGTATTTT.

J is TRBJ1-2 and V is TRBV29-1, with 7 bases aligning to TRBD1. This CDR3 spans 11 amino acids. The V gene end was trimmed by 8 bases and the J gene end by 6 bases; junction bases not matched to a gene: 6. The germline V gene has CDR1 SQVTM and CDR2 ANQGSEA. CDR3 in amino acids: CSFQGGDGYTF. As DNA, the CDR3 is TGCAGCTTTCAGGGGGGTGATGGCTACACCTTC.

This chain joins TRBV30 and TRBJ1-1; 10 nucleotides line up with TRBD1. Germline-derived CDR1 and CDR2 are GTSNPN and SVGIG (reference sequence). V shed 7 bases and J 1 base; nucleotides not matched to a gene: 12. This CDR3 has 16 amino acids. The CDR3 here is CASRSRDRGRNTEAFF. CDR3 bases: TGTGCCTCCCGTAGCCGGGACAGGGGACGGAACACTGAAGCTTTCTTT.

This chain uses TRBV23-1 with TRBJ2-3; D remains unclear. TRBV23-1 is marked as an open reading frame, function uncertain. Trimming cost V 5 bases and J 3 bases, with 15 bases left between them. This CDR3 has 15 amino acids. CDR3 protein: CASSEDEIGTDTQYF. In nucleotides, the CDR3 is TGCGCCAGCAGTGAGGATGAAATTGGAACAGATACGCAGTATTTT.

The rearrangement links TRBV2 to TRBJ2-7; 7 nucleotides align to TRBD2. The CDR3 extends over 14 amino acids. V lost 8 bases, J lost 7 bases, and 14 bases stayed unmatched. CDR1 and CDR2 from the germline V gene are SNHLY and FYNNEI. CDR3 in amino acids: CASAKLAPETEQYF. Written as DNA, the CDR3 is TGTGCCAGCGCTAAACTAGCGCCCGAGACGGAGCAGTACTTC.

The V gene is TRBV4-2, the J gene TRBJ2-7, with D hard to call. This CDR3 spans 14 amino acids. Trimming stripped 0 bases from V and 6 bases from J, with 12 bases between. Per germline, CDR1 LGHNA and CDR2 YNFKEQ. This CDR3 is CASSQDRGVAEQYF. DNA of the CDR3: TGTGCCAGCAGCCAAGACCGCGGAGTCGCCGAGCAGTACTTC.

V and J are TRBV2 and TRBJ1-2; D call uncertain. With 5 bases removed from V and 7 bases from J, the gap between germline ends came to 5 bases. The germline V gene has CDR1 SNHLY and CDR2 FYNNEI. This CDR3 has 10 amino acids. For the CDR3, the DNA is TGTGCCAGCAGTTTGGCTGGCTACACCTTC. Encoded protein: CASSLAGYTF.